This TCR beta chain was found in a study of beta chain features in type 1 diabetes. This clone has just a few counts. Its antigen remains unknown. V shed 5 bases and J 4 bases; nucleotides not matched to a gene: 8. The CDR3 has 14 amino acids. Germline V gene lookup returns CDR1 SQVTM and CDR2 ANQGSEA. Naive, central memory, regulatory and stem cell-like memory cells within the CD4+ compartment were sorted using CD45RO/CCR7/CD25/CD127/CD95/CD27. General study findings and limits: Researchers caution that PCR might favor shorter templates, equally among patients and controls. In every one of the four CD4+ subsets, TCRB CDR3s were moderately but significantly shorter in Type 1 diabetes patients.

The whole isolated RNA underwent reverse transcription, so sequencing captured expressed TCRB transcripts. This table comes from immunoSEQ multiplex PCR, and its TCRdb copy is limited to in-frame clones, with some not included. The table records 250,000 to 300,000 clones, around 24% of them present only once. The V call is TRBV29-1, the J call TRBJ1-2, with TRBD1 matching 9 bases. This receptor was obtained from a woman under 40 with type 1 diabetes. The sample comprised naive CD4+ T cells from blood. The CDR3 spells CSVYTGGYGYGYTF. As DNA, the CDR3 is TGCAGCGTTTATACAGGGGGCTACGGCTATGGCTACACCTTC.